One and the same sample provided the 3 T cell receptor beta chains below, sequenced in a study of Graves' ophthalmopathy and Graves' hyperthyroidism. CDR3 regions of TCR beta were amplified from RNA transcripts. An initial RT-PCR round employing HTBI primers preceded a second-round multiplex PCR. TCRdb ran MiXCR on the multiplex PCR reads and lists one entry per CDR3 protein. The sample shows more than 1,000,000 distinct CDR3 sequences, less than 45% of them seen only once. The sequencing input was peripheral blood or thyroid tissue (not recorded which). These receptors all come from an adult man with Graves' hyperthyroidism.

Regarding this clonotype: Its ends do not fully match the called genes, so a read error is possible. The chain is built from TRBV5-1 and TRBJ2-2; D perhaps matches TRBD1 (6 bases). The CDR3 consists of 18 residues. Germline CDR1 and CDR2: SGHRS and YFSETQ. CDR3 sequence reads: CASGLGAGRAQNTGELFF. CDR3 DNA: TGCGCCAGCGGCTTGGGGGCAGGACGAGCACAAAACACCGGGGAGCTGTTTTTT.

Turning to this clonotype: A read error may explain this, as a much larger clone is one base away. This sequence joins TRBV20-1 and TRBJ2-7; perhaps D is TRBD1 or TRBD2 (5 bases each). The germline V gene encodes CDR1 DFQATT and CDR2 SNEGSKA (reference sequence). The V end was cut by 3 bases, the J end by 6 bases, with 24 bases between. The CDR3 totals 16 residues. CDR3 DNA sequence: TGCAGTGCTAGGTGGGGCGACAAGGGGAGTACGATCGAGCAGTACTTC. Translating gives CSARWGDKGSTIEQYF.

This clonotype came up many times. The chain links TRBV10-3 to TRBJ2-7, with D unclear. The CDR3 consists of 12 residues. With 8 bases removed from V and 0 bases from J, the gap between germline ends came to 8 bases. CDR1 and CDR2 from the germline V gene are ENHRY and SYGVKD. CDR3 nucleotide sequence: TGTGCCATCGGCGGTAGCTCCTACGAGCAGTACTTC. Its translation is CAIGGSSYEQYF.